These 27 T cell receptor beta chains came from one sample sequenced in a study of OX40 agonist ivuxolimab in advanced cancers. Some clones are missing from TCRdb's copy, which holds only in-frame ones; the method was immunoSEQ multiplex PCR. In the table there are roughly 81,000 clones, roughly 91% of which are singletons. Specimen: CD4+ or CD8+ T cells sorted from blood, collected in a trial of the OX40 agonist ivuxolimab. All receptors derive from an adult with an advanced solid tumor such as melanoma, head and neck, liver or kidney cancer.

This chain joins TRBV6-1 and TRBJ1-2, with D tentatively TRBD1 (6 bases). V was pared by 6 bases and J by 7 bases, with 15 bases between. Germline V CDR1 and CDR2: MNHNS, SASEGT. This CDR3 is built from 13 residues. The CDR3 region is CASSTGSLRGYTF. CDR3 coding DNA: TGTGCCAGCAGCACAGGGAGTCTGCGTGGCTACACCTTC.

The rearrangement uses TRBV5-3 and TRBJ1-1; tentatively, D is TRBD1 (5 bases). TRBV5-3 is an open reading frame, and its role is uncertain. With 0 bases removed from V and 1 base from J, the gap between germline ends came to 7 bases. The CDR3 has 14 amino acids. The CDR3 loop is CARSLEQANTEAFF. CDR3 sequence (DNA): TGTGCCAGAAGCTTGGAACAGGCGAACACTGAAGCTTTCTTT.

The chain has TRBV19 and TRBJ2-7, with TRBD1 as a possible D gene (6 bases). Germline V gene sequence: CDR1 LNHDA, CDR2 SQIVND (reference sequence). The ends were cut back, 6 bases at V and 3 bases at J, with 15 bases in the middle. The CDR3 sequence is 14 residues long. The chain's CDR3 is CASSDPGTNYEQYF. CDR3 in DNA: TGTGCCAGTAGCGACCCCGGGACAAACTACGAGCAGTACTTC.

V and J are TRBV7-3 and TRBJ1-1, with D unclear. The germline gives CDR1 SGHTA, CDR2 FQGTGA. Trimming shortened V by 9 bases and J by 6 bases, and 17 bases separated the two germline ends. The CDR3 totals 13 residues. CDR3 bases: TGTGCCAGTTCCCTTGGGGTTAGGGCTGAAGCTTTCTTT. Its translation is CASSLGVRAEAFF.

This chain links TRBV2 with TRBJ1-5, with 7 nucleotides matching TRBD1. Per germline, CDR1 SNHLY and CDR2 FYNNEI. V was clipped by 3 bases and J by 6 bases; unmatched bases: 2. The CDR3 is made up of 13 amino acids. The CDR3 DNA reads as TGTGCCAGCAGTGACAGGGGGGGTCAGCCCCAGCATTTT. It encodes CASSDRGGQPQHF.

The chain has TRBV7-9 and TRBJ1-4; no reliable D call. Germline CDR1 and CDR2: SEHNR and FQNEAQ (reference sequence). The CDR3 has 12 amino acids. V dropped 3 bases and J dropped 8 bases, with 7 bases sitting between them. The CDR3: CASSLAPEKLFF. CDR3 DNA sequence: TGTGCCAGCAGCTTGGCTCCAGAAAAACTGTTTTTT.

The chain is built from TRBV7-2 and TRBJ2-3, with a weak D call TRBD2 (6 bases). Trimming removed 0 bases from V and 1 base from J, with 11 bases in between. The CDR3 is 16 amino acids. Germline V gene lookup returns CDR1 SGHTA and CDR2 FQGNSA. The CDR3 bases are TGTGCCAGCAGCTTAGCCAGCGGGTCCCGCACAGATACGCAGTATTTT. Translated, it gives CASSLASGSRTDTQYF.

The V call is TRBV4-1, the J call TRBJ2-7; D is undetermined. The V and J ends lost 1 base and 0 bases respectively, with 10 bases between them. This CDR3 contains 15 residues. Germline V gene lookup returns CDR1 MGHRA and CDR2 YSYEKL. CDR3 loop: CASSQGKGNSYEQYF. The CDR3 DNA reads TGCGCCAGCAGCCAAGGGAAGGGAAACTCCTACGAGCAGTACTTC.

This clone was observed once. The rearrangement uses TRBV10-3 and TRBJ2-5, with TRBD1 identical over 8 bases. The ends lost 6 bases at V and 1 base at J; junction bases unmatched: 4. The germline gives CDR1 ENHRY, CDR2 SYGVKD. The CDR3 runs 14 residues. CDR3 DNA sequence: TGTGCCATCAGCCCGGGGACAGGCCAAGAGACCCAGTACTTC. It is translated as CAISPGTGQETQYF.

The J gene is TRBJ1-2, the V gene TRBV10-3, with 7 bases identical to TRBD1. The V gene end was trimmed by 3 bases and the J gene end by 8 bases; junction bases not matched to a gene: 6. Germline-derived CDR1 and CDR2 are ENHRY and SYGVKD. This CDR3 is built from 13 residues. CDR3: CAISDLQGNGYTF. DNA of the CDR3: TGTGCCATCAGTGATTTACAGGGGAACGGCTACACCTTC.

J is TRBJ1-2 and V is TRBV5-5; 8 nucleotides line up with TRBD1. The CDR3 covers 15 residues. V lost 3 bases, J lost 7 bases, and 11 bases stayed unmatched. CDR1 and CDR2 from the germline V gene are SGHKS and YYEKEE (reference sequence). The CDR3 sequence is CASSWVTGASGGYTF. The CDR3 DNA reads TGTGCCAGCAGCTGGGTGACAGGGGCATCGGGTGGCTACACCTTC.

As to this clone: A read error may account for a junction end that differs from germline. The gene calls are TRBV5-8 and TRBJ2-7; D might be TRBD1 or TRBD2, each matching 6 bases. The CDR3 contains 15 residues. Germline CDR1 is SGHTS and CDR2 is YDEGEE. The CDR3 nucleotides are TGCGCCAGCAGCCAAGGGGGGCTGGGTAGGGACGAGCAGTACTTC. Translation: CASSQGGLGRDEQYF. Variable domain in full (rest from reference TRBV5-8 and TRBJ2-7): EAGVTQSPTHLIKTRGQQATLRCSPISGHTSVYWYQQALGLGLQFLLWYDEGEERNRGNFPPRFSGRQFPNYSSELNVNALELEDSALYLCASSQGGLGRDEQYFGPGTRLTVT.

This clone showed up just once. The chain has TRBV10-3 and TRBJ2-6; no reliable D call. Between the trimmed V and J ends, which lost 7 bases and 1 base, there was a span of 11 bases. Looked up from germline, CDR1 is ENHRY and CDR2 is SYGVKD. The CDR3 is 15 residues long. The CDR3 DNA reads TGTGCCATCACCGCGGACCTTTCTGGGGCCAACGTCCTGACTTTC. Residues: CAITADLSGANVLTF.

The V and J genes are TRBV5-4 and TRBJ2-7; maybe TRBD2 (7 bases). CDR1 is SGHNT, CDR2 YYREEE, per germline (reference sequence). Trimming stripped 4 bases from V and 3 bases from J, with 17 bases between. The CDR3 length is 15 residues. CDR3 sequence: CASSPKGGGVYEQYF. The CDR3 bases are TGTGCCAGCAGCCCGAAGGGGGGGGGCGTCTACGAGCAGTACTTC.

The chain recombines TRBV29-1 with TRBJ1-2, with 7 positions matching TRBD1. V shed 5 bases, J shed 7 bases, and the junction held 10 bases outside the gene matches. The CDR3 has 13 amino acids. CDR1 and CDR2 (germline): SQVTM, ANQGSEA. CDR3 in amino acids: CSVRQGITAGYTF. The CDR3 DNA reads TGCAGCGTTAGACAGGGCATAACGGCTGGCTACACCTTC.

V is TRBV11-2 and J is TRBJ1-3; D is ambiguous. Trimming left V 4 bases short and J 3 bases short, with 7 bases between. CDR3 size: 13 residues. Germline lookup yields CDR1 SGHAT and CDR2 FQNNGV. The CDR3: CASSSDRGNTIYF. In DNA, the CDR3 is TGTGCCAGCAGCTCGGACCGTGGAAACACCATATATTTT.

This sequence joins TRBV28 and TRBJ1-6, with a weak D call TRBD1 (6 bases). This CDR3 spans 16 amino acids. Trimming left V 5 bases short and J 9 bases short, with 20 bases between. Germline V gene lookup returns CDR1 MDHEN and CDR2 SYDVKM. The CDR3 protein is CASSIRRGAGSSPLHF. CDR3 nucleotides: TGTGCCAGCAGTATCCGGCGGGGGGCAGGCAGTTCACCCCTCCACTTT. The full variable domain, with the rest looked up from reference TRBV28 and TRBJ1-6, is DVKVTQSSRYLVKRTGEKVFLECVQDMDHENMFWYRQDPGLGLRLIYFSYDVKMKEKGDIPEGYSVSREKKERFSLILESASTNQTSMYLCASSIRRGAGSSPLHFGNGTRLTVT.

This clone was detected only a few times. The V call is TRBV5-1, the J call TRBJ2-2, with no clear D. Germline V gives CDR1 SGHRS, CDR2 YFSETQ. The germline V and J ends were trimmed by 0 bases and 6 bases, with 9 bases remaining between them. The CDR3 length is 14 residues. The CDR3 region has the DNA TGCGCCAGCAGCTTGGACAGTTCCCCCGGGGAGCTGTTTTTT. Its translation is CASSLDSSPGELFF.

The chain carries TRBV7-2 and TRBJ2-7; D gene uncertain. Germline CDR1 SGHTA, CDR2 FQGNSA. This CDR3 comprises 14 residues. Trimming took 4 bases from V and 2 from J, leaving 12 bases between them. The CDR3, as DNA: TGTGCCAGCAGCTCTCAACCTTTGGCCTACGAGCAGTACTTC. It translates to CASSSQPLAYEQYF.

The chain recombines TRBV7-2 with TRBJ2-3; no definite D call. The V end lost 3 bases, the J end lost 5 bases, and 6 bases lay between the germline ends. Germline CDR1 and CDR2: SGHTA and FQGNSA. CDR3 size: 12 residues. The CDR3 DNA sequence: TGTGCCAGCAGCTTTGCGAAAGATACGCAGTATTTT. The encoded protein is CASSFAKDTQYF.

The genes are TRBV7-2 and TRBJ1-1; no reliable D call. CDR1 SGHTA and CDR2 FQGNSA come from the germline V gene. This CDR3 contains 15 residues. V lost 6 bases, J lost 0 bases, and 14 bases lay in between. The CDR3 loop reads CASSTLGVMNTEAFF. The CDR3, as DNA: TGTGCCAGCAGTACCCTGGGCGTCATGAACACTGAAGCTTTCTTT.

This chain connects TRBV18 to TRBJ2-7; D unresolved. V lost 2 bases to trimming and J lost 4 bases, with 3 bases between them. Germline values: CDR1 KGHSH, CDR2 LQKENI. The CDR3 has 11 amino acids. The CDR3, as DNA: TGTGCCAGCTCACCAGAGTACGAGCAGTACTTC. This translates into CASSPEYEQYF.

The chain joins TRBV28 to TRBJ1-1, with D maybe TRBD1 (5 bases). CDR1 is MDHEN and CDR2 is SYDVKM in the germline V gene. The V end lost 4 bases, the J end lost 5 bases, and 8 bases lay between the germline ends. The CDR3 extends over 12 amino acids. The CDR3 DNA follows: TGTGCCAGCAGTTGGGGGGAAACTGAAGCTTTCTTT. Translation: CASSWGETEAFF.

V and J are TRBV11-2 and TRBJ1-1; no clear D. V lost 6 bases to trimming and J lost 0 bases, with 14 bases between them. Germline lookup yields CDR1 SGHAT and CDR2 FQNNGV. The CDR3 has 15 residues. As DNA, the CDR3 is TGTGCCAGCAGACCTCGACGACGGATGAACACTGAAGCTTTCTTT. This gives the protein CASRPRRRMNTEAFF.

CDR3 loop: CASSESGDIYGYTF. The CDR3 DNA follows: TGCGCCAGCAGTGAGTCGGGGGACATCTATGGCTACACCTTC. This sequence joins TRBV10-2 and TRBJ1-2, with D possibly TRBD1 on 6 matching bases. This CDR3 has 14 residues. CDR1 is WSHSY, CDR2 SAAADI, per germline. V dropped 0 bases and J dropped 4 bases, with 9 bases sitting between them.

J is TRBJ2-2 and V is TRBV7-2; 9 bases map to TRBD2. The CDR3 extends over 14 amino acids. The trim removed 4 bases at V and 6 bases at J, leaving 3 bases unmatched. Germline V gene sequence: CDR1 SGHTA, CDR2 FQGNSA. The CDR3 coding sequence is TGTGCCAGCAGCTCCCAGCGGGGGGCCGGGGAGCTGTTTTTT. It specifies CASSSQRGAGELFF.

V gene TRBV28 combines with J gene TRBJ2-7, with 9 nucleotides matching TRBD1. CDR3 size: 15 residues. V gave up 4 bases and J gave up 3 bases; unmatched junction bases: 7. Germline V CDR1 and CDR2: MDHEN, SYDVKM. CDR3 sequence reads: CASSSTGTGNYEQYF. The DNA of the CDR3 is TGTGCCAGCAGTTCCACCGGGACAGGGAACTACGAGCAGTACTTC.